This T cell receptor beta chain was obtained from a study of T cell clusters in autoimmune cytopenias. General study findings and limits: TRB repertoire shifts in secondary cytopenia and chronic lymphocytic leukemia mostly reflected lymphoma, not autoimmunity.

By frequency, this clonotype registers large. Its antigen remains unknown. One tube held mixed TRB-A and TRB-B primer pools for touch-down PCR. Reprocessing the multiplex PCR reads, TCRdb reports a single entry for every CDR3 protein and omits DNA. The table lists roughly 220 distinct CDR3 sequences, with roughly 40% in the top ten. In germline, CDR1 is MNHEY, CDR2 SVGEGT. This CDR3 spans 15 amino acids. Each sample's input was about 250 ng genomic DNA, approximately 37,500 genome equivalents. This sample also belongs to another study, concerning T cell repertoires in aging, cancer and after chemotherapy. According to that study: No conclusions about immunological memory after chemotherapy can be drawn from the repertoire data.

Sequencing was performed on peripheral blood. This clonotype was obtained from a human donor with chronic lymphocytic leukemia. The rearrangement uses TRBV6-2 or TRBV6-3 and TRBJ1-1; lacking DNA, the TRBD1 call made by TCRdb goes unchecked. This CDR3 reads CASSYVGGEMTEAFF.